One and the same sample provided the 16 T cell receptor beta chains below, sequenced in a study of T cells in narcolepsy (dated by TCRdb to 2016 to 2018). Libraries were made using the immunoSEQ multiplex PCR assay. The source is immuneACCESS, and TCRdb retained only in-frame sequences with V and J called. Part of the clones is not carried over; for the studies checked, unresolved V genes explain less than half of this, and the remainder is unexplained. Recorded for this sample are about 24,000 clones; about 81% of them occurred a single time. The ten largest clones add up to around 4.2% of the sample. Specimen: memory (CD45RA-) CD4+ T cells from blood. The cell subset or site label on this specimen signifies: memory T cells sorted ex vivo from peripheral blood. The origin of the receptors is a human donor in good health.

The V gene is TRBV5-1, the J gene TRBJ2-2; tentatively, D is TRBD2 (5 bases). The CDR3 is 14 residues long. Germline V gene sequence: CDR1 SGHRS, CDR2 YFSETQ. Trimming pared 1 base from V and 5 bases from J, leaving 9 bases between. The CDR3 loop reads CASSLFPGTGELFF. The CDR3 region has the DNA TGCGCCAGCAGCTTGTTTCCGGGAACCGGGGAGCTGTTTTTT.

The chain carries TRBV19 and TRBJ2-2, with D uncertain. The CDR3 consists of 12 residues. The V end lost 7 bases, the J end lost 6 bases, and 9 bases lay between the germline ends. From germline, CDR1 is LNHDA and CDR2 SQIVND (reference sequence). The CDR3 is CASKIVSGELFF. The DNA of the CDR3 is TGTGCCAGTAAAATCGTATCCGGGGAGCTGTTTTTT.

This rearrangement joins TRBV2 to TRBJ2-3, with 8 positions matching TRBD2. The CDR3 has 16 amino acids. V gave up 0 bases and J gave up 8 bases; unmatched junction bases: 10. CDR1 and CDR2 from the germline V gene are SNHLY and FYNNEI. CDR3 loop: CASSEAHPRGGTTQYF. In nucleotides, the CDR3 is TGTGCCAGCAGTGAAGCGCACCCACGGGGGGGCACTACGCAGTATTTT.

The chain couples TRBV5-1 to TRBJ2-3, with D perhaps matching TRBD1 (5 bases). Germline V gives CDR1 SGHRS, CDR2 YFSETQ. V dropped 3 bases and J dropped 6 bases, with 14 bases sitting between them. The length of the CDR3 is 14 residues. The CDR3 sequence: CASSSTESGDTQYF. In nucleotides, the CDR3 is TGCGCCAGCAGCTCAACAGAATCAGGGGATACGCAGTATTTT.

In its sample, this clone was seen once. V usage is TRBV15 and J usage is TRBJ2-2, with 10 bases that match TRBD1. The V segment lost 0 bases and the J segment 2 bases; nucleotides outside the gene matches: 12. This CDR3 contains 20 residues. CDR1 is LNHNV and CDR2 is YYDKDF in the germline V gene (reference sequence). CDR3 coding DNA: TGTGCCACCAGCAGAGAAGTGGGAGTAGGGACAGGGGCCAACACCGGGGAGCTGTTTTTT. This translates into CATSREVGVGTGANTGELFF.

The chain is built from TRBV9 and TRBJ2-2; 8 bases fit TRBD2. Germline V CDR1 and CDR2: SGDLS, YYNGEE. This CDR3 has 15 amino acids. With V trimmed by 4 bases and J by 7 bases, 9 bases remained unmatched. The DNA for the CDR3 is TGTGCCAGCAGCCCCATAGGGACTAGTGGCGGGGAGCTGTTTTTT. Translated, it gives CASSPIGTSGGELFF. Filled out from reference TRBV9 and TRBJ2-2, the complete variable domain reads DSGVTQTPKHLITATGQRVTLRCSPRSGDLSVYWYQQSLDQGLQFLIQYYNGEERAKGNILERFSAQQFPDLHSELNLSSLELGDSALYFCASSPIGTSGGELFFGEGSRLTVL.

Remarks on this clone: Other DNA sequences within the sample encode an identical CDR3. V and J are TRBV7-9 and TRBJ2-2, with D unclear. The CDR3 length is 12 residues. Deletions cut 5 bases from V and 6 bases from J, with 7 bases between. The germline V gene has CDR1 SEHNR and CDR2 FQNEAQ (reference sequence). Written as DNA, the CDR3 is TGTGCCAGCAGCCTAGGGCCCGGGGAGCTGTTTTTT. Translating gives CASSLGPGELFF.

V gene TRBV5-1 combines with J gene TRBJ2-3; 11 bases agree with TRBD2. The CDR3 sequence is 16 residues long. V lost 3 bases, J lost 6 bases, and 9 bases stayed unmatched. The germline gives CDR1 SGHRS, CDR2 YFSETQ. The CDR3 loop is CASSSTSGAFMDTQYF. The CDR3 coding sequence is TGCGCCAGCAGCTCGACTAGCGGGGCTTTTATGGATACGCAGTATTTT.

The chain combines TRBV13 with TRBJ1-4; maybe TRBD1 (5 bases). CDR3 length equals 12 residues. Trimming left V 5 bases short and J 13 bases short, with 14 bases between. Germline V gene sequence: CDR1 PRHDT, CDR2 FYEKMQ (reference sequence). The CDR3 coding sequence is TGTGCCAGCAGCCCGGGATTTGGGGGACTGTTTTTT. Its translation: CASSPGFGGLFF.

The chain combines TRBV5-6 with TRBJ2-7, with TRBD2 matching over 12 bases. Trimming at V came to 3 bases and at J to 3 bases, leaving 1 base not matched to a gene. The CDR3 has 14 amino acids. Germline V CDR1 and CDR2: SGHDT, YYEEEE. The CDR3 nucleotides read TGTGCCAGCAGCTCGGGACTAGCGGGCTACGAGCAGTACTTC. Amino acid sequence: CASSSGLAGYEQYF.

This clone has only a few counts. At one boundary the junction diverges from the germline segment, which might be a read error. V usage is TRBV25-1 and J usage is TRBJ2-7, with TRBD1 matching 7 bases. This CDR3 comprises 15 residues. Germline CDR1 MGHDK, CDR2 SYGVNS. CDR3 amino acids: CSSSEGTGASYEQYF. DNA of the CDR3: TGTTCCAGCAGTGAAGGTACAGGGGCTTCCTACGAGCAGTACTTC.

The chain uses TRBV29-1 and TRBJ2-3, with TRBD1 matching over 9 bases. CDR1 is SQVTM and CDR2 is ANQGSEA in the germline V gene. This CDR3 contains 15 residues. V lost 6 bases and J lost 2; bases outside the gene matches: 9. CDR3 protein: CSVRTGASPTDTQYF. The CDR3 coding sequence is TGCAGCGTAAGGACAGGGGCTAGCCCCACAGATACGCAGTATTTT.

A single count supports this clone. This rearrangement joins TRBV12-5 to TRBJ1-1; D may be TRBD1 (6 bases). Looked up from germline, CDR1 is LGHNT and CDR2 is FRNRAP. This CDR3 contains 16 residues. V lost 5 bases and J lost 4, with 20 bases in between. CDR3 sequence reads: CASGPGGATGGTEAFF. The DNA for the CDR3 is TGTGCTAGTGGTCCGGGGGGGGCCACCGGAGGCACTGAAGCTTTCTTT. Drawing the rest from reference TRBV12-5 and TRBJ1-1, the complete variable domain is DARVTQTPRHKVTEMGQEVTMRCQPILGHNTVFWYRQTMMQGLELLAYFRNRAPLDDSGMPKDRFSAEMPDATLATLKIQPSEPRDSAVYFCASGPGGATGGTEAFFGQGTRLTVV.

The rearrangement links TRBV6-5 to TRBJ1-2; D is perhaps TRBD1 (5 bases). V was shortened by 4 bases and J by 5 bases, with 14 bases between the two germline ends. The CDR3 loop spans 14 amino acids. Germline V lookup: CDR1 MNHEY, CDR2 SVGAGI. CDR3 DNA: TGTGCCAGCAGTTCCTTCCAGGAGGGGTATGGCTACACCTTC. This gives the protein CASSSFQEGYGYTF.

The chain combines TRBV6-1 with TRBJ2-2; possible D gene TRBD1, 6 bases. The length of the CDR3 is 13 residues. The V gene lost 7 bases and the J gene lost 5 bases, with 11 bases spanning the gap. CDR1 MNHNS and CDR2 SASEGT come from the germline V gene. This chain's CDR3 is CASKTRGTGELFF. CDR3 DNA: TGTGCCAGCAAGACAAGGGGGACCGGGGAGCTGTTTTTT.

This clone was counted a single time. The V gene is TRBV29-1, the J gene TRBJ2-5, with 8 bases aligning to TRBD2. The CDR3 sequence is 12 residues long. Germline CDR1 SQVTM, CDR2 ANQGSEA. The V and J ends lost 6 bases and 5 bases, in that order; junction bases with no gene match: 5. CDR3 sequence (DNA): TGCAGCGTCATAGCGGGGAAGGAGACCCAGTACTTC. It yields the protein CSVIAGKETQYF.